This T cell receptor beta chain was captured in a study of identical twins. The CDR3 sequence is 16 residues long. CDR1 and CDR2 from the germline V gene are DFQATT and SNEGSKA (reference sequence). The V segment lost 5 bases and the J segment 4 bases; nucleotides outside the gene matches: 15. TCRdb re-analysed the 5' RACE reads in MiXCR, keeping a single row per CDR3 protein. The profile shows nearly 200,000 distinct CDR3 sequences, around 15% of them singletons. This same sample was also part of a study on T cells expressing NK-cell markers.

The specimen sequenced was CD8+ T cells sorted from blood. The sequence derives from a woman between 18 and 30 years old in good health. The V and J genes are TRBV20-1 and TRBJ2-7; 9 nucleotides align to TRBD1. CDR3 in amino acids: CSAYDPTGTGIYEQYF. As DNA, the CDR3 is TGCAGTGCTTACGATCCGACCGGGACAGGGATTTACGAGCAGTACTTC.